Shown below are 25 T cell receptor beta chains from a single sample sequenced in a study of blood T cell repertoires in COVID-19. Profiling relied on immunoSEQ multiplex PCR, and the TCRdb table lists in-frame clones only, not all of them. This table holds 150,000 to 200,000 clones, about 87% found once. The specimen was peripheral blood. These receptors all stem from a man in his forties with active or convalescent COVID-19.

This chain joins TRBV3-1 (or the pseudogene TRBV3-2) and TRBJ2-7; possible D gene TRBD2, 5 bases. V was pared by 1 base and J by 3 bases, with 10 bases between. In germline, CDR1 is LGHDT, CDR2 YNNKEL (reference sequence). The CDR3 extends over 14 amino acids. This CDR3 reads CASSQGRDHYEQYF. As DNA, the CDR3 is TGTGCCAGCAGCCAAGGACGGGATCACTACGAGCAGTACTTC.

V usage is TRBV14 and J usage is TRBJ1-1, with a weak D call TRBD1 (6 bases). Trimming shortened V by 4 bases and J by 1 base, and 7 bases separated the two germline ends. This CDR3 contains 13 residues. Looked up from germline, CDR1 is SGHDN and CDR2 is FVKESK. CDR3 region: CASSRQENTEAFF. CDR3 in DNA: TGTGCCAGCAGCCGACAGGAGAACACTGAAGCTTTCTTT.

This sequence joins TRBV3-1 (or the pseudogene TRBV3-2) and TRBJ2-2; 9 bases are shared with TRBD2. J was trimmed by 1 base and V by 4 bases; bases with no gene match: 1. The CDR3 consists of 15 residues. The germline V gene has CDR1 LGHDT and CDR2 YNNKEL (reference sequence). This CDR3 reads CASSPAGGNTGELFF. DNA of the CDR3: TGTGCCAGCAGCCCAGCGGGGGGGAACACCGGGGAGCTGTTTTTT.

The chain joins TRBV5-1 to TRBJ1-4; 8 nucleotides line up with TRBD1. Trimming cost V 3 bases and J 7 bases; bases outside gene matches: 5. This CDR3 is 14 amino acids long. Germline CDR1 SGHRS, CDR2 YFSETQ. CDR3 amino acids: CASSSRGRFEKLFF. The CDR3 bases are TGCGCCAGCAGCTCCAGGGGGCGGTTTGAAAAACTGTTTTTT.

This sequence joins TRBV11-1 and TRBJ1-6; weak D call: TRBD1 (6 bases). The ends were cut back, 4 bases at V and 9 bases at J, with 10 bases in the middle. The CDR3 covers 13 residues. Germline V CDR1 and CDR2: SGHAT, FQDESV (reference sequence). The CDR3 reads CASSSEGVSPLHF. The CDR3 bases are TGTGCCAGCAGCTCAGAGGGGGTTTCACCCCTCCACTTT.

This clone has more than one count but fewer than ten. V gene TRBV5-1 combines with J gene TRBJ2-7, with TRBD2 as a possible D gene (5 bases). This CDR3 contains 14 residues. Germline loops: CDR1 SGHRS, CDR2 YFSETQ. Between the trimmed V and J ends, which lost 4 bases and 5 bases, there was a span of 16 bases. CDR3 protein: CASSPGGTLDEQYF. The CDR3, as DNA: TGCGCCAGCAGCCCTGGAGGTACTCTGGACGAGCAGTACTTC.

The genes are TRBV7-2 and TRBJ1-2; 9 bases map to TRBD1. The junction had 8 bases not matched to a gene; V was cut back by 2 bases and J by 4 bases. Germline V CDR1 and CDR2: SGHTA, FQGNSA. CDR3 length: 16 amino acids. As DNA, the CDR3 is TGTGCCAGCAGCTTAAGTCGGACAGGGGCAGGCTATGGCTACACCTTC. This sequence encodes CASSLSRTGAGYGYTF.

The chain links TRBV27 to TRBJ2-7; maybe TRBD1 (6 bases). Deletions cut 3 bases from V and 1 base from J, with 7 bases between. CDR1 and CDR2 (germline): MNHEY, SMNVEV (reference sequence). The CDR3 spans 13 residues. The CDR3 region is CASSFGQSYEQYF. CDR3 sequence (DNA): TGTGCCAGCAGTTTCGGACAGTCCTACGAGCAGTACTTC.

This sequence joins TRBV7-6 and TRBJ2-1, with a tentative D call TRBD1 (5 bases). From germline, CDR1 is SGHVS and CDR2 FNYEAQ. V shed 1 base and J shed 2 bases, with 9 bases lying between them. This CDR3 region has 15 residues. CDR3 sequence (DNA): TGTGCCAGCAGCTTAGGACAGCGTACCTACAATGAGCAGTTCTTC. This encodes CASSLGQRTYNEQFF.

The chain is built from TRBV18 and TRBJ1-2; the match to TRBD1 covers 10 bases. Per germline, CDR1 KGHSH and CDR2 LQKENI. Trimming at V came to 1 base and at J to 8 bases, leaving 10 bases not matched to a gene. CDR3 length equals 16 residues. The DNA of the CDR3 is TGTGCCAGCTCACCACTGTACGACAGGGGGCGAGCAGGCTACACCTTC. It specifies CASSPLYDRGRAGYTF.

The CDR3 DNA sequence: TGTGCCAGCAGCCGGTTGTTGACATATGGCTACACCTTC. It yields the protein CASSRLLTYGYTF. This chain uses TRBV3-1 (or the pseudogene TRBV3-2) with TRBJ1-2; D is uncertain. The CDR3 extends over 13 amino acids. Germline V gives CDR1 LGHDT, CDR2 YNNKEL (reference sequence). V lost 4 bases, J lost 5 bases, and 11 bases lay in between.

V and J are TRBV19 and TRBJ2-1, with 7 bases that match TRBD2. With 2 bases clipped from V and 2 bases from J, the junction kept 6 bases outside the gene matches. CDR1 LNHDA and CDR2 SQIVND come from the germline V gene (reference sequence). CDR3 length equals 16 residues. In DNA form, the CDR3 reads TGTGCCAGTAGTATACTCTCCGGGGGGACCTACAATGAGCAGTTCTTC. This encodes CASSILSGGTYNEQFF.

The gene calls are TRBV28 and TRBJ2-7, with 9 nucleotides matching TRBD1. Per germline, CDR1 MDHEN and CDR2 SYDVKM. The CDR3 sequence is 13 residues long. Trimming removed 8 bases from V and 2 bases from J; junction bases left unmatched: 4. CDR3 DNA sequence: TGTGCCAGCTTGGACAGGGGAACCTACGAGCAGTACTTC. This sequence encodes CASLDRGTYEQYF.

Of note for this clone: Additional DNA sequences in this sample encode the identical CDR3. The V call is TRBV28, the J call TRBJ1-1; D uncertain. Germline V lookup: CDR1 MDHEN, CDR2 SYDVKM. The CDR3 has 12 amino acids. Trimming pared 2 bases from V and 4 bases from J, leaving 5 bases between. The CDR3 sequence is CASSLRVTEAFF. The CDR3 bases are TGTGCCAGCAGTTTACGGGTCACTGAAGCTTTCTTT.

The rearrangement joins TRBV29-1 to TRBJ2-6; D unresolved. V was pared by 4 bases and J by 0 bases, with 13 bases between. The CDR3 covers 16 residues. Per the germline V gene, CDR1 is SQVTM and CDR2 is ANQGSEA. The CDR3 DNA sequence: TGCAGCGTTGGCGAGGAAACCAGCTCTGGGGCCAACGTCCTGACTTTC. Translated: CSVGEETSSGANVLTF.

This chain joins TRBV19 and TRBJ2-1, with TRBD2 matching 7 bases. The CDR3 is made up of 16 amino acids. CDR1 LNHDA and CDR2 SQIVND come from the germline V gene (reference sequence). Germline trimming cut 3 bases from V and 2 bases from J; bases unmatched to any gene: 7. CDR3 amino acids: CASSIRAGLTYNEQFF. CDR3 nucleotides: TGTGCCAGTAGTATCCGAGCGGGGTTAACCTACAATGAGCAGTTCTTC. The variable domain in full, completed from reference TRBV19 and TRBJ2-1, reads DGGITQSPKYLFRKEGQNVTLSCEQNLNHDAMYWYRQDPGQGLRLIYYSQIVNDFQKGDIAEGYSVSREKKESFPLTVTSAQKNPTAFYLCASSIRAGLTYNEQFFGPGTRLTVL.

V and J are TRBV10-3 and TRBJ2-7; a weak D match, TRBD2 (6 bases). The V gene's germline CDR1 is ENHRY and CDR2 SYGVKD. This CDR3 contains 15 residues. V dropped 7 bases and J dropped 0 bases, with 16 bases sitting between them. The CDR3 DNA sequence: TGTGCCATCACTCCGGGGCGGGGCAACTCCTACGAGCAGTACTTC. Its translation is CAITPGRGNSYEQYF.

The DNA for the CDR3 is TGCGCCAGCAGCCAGTCCGGGACTAGCACAGATACGCAGTATTTT. This sequence encodes CASSQSGTSTDTQYF. The chain has TRBV4-1 and TRBJ2-3; TRBD2 might be the D (6 bases). CDR1 is MGHRA and CDR2 is YSYEKL in the germline V gene. V lost 3 bases and J lost 0, with 10 bases in between. This CDR3 is 15 amino acids long.

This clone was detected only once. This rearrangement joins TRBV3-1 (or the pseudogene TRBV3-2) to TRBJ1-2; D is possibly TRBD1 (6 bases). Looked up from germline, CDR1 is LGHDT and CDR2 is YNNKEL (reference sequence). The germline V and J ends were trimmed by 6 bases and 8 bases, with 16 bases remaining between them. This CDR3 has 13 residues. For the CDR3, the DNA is TGTGCCAGCAGAGACTCTCCAGGGGAGGGCTACACCTTC. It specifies CASRDSPGEGYTF.

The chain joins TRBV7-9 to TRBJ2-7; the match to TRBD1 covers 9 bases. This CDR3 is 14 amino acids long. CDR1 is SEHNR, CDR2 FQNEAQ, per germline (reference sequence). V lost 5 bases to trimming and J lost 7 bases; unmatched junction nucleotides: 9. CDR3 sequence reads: CASSPGTGRDEQYF. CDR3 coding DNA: TGTGCCAGCAGCCCCGGGACAGGGAGGGATGAGCAGTACTTC.

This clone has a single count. The CDR3 here is CSVEDRENTGELFF. The CDR3 DNA sequence: TGCAGCGTCGAGGACAGGGAGAACACCGGGGAGCTGTTTTTT. This chain uses TRBV29-1 with TRBJ2-2; 8 bases agree with TRBD1. This CDR3 region has 14 residues. Germline assignment: CDR1 SQVTM and CDR2 ANQGSEA. Trimming at V came to 6 bases and at J to 1 base, leaving 4 bases not matched to a gene.

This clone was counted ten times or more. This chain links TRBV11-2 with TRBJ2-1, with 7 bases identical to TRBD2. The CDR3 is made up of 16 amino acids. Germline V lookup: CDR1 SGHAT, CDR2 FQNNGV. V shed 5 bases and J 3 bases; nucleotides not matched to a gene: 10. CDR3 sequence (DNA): TGTGCCAGCAGCATTAAAACGGGGGGACTCTACAATGAGCAGTTCTTC. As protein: CASSIKTGGLYNEQFF.

This CDR3 reads CASSRRETQYF. The CDR3 DNA follows: TGTGCCAGCAGCCGCAGGGAGACCCAGTACTTC. The genes are TRBV3-1 (or the pseudogene TRBV3-2) and TRBJ2-5; D gene ambiguous. Germline V gene data show CDR1 as LGHDT and CDR2 as YNNKEL (reference sequence). The CDR3 loop spans 11 amino acids. V was pared by 4 bases and J by 5 bases, with 5 bases between.

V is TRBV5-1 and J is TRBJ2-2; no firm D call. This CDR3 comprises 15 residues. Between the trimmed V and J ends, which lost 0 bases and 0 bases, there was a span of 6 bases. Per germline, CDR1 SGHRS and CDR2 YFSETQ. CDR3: CASSLDSANTGELFF. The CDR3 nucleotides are TGCGCCAGCAGCTTGGACAGTGCGAACACCGGGGAGCTGTTTTTT.

CDR3 amino acids: CASSEPAREEQFF. The CDR3 DNA reads as TGTGCCAGCAGTGAACCGGCCAGGGAAGAGCAGTTCTTC. V is TRBV25-1 and J is TRBJ2-1; D is perhaps TRBD1 (5 bases). The CDR3 has 13 amino acids. In germline, CDR1 is MGHDK, CDR2 SYGVNS. Between the trimmed V and J ends, which lost 2 bases and 10 bases, there was a span of 12 bases.